The entry that follows covers one T cell receptor (beta chain) sequence. This clone appeared a few times. The specificity of this receptor is unknown. No qualities accompany the bases; no much larger clone lies one base away. CDR1 and CDR2, per the germline V gene, are SGHDT and YYEEEE. The junction shows trimming of 0 bases on V and 2 bases on J, and the gene matches do not reach 12 bases of it. The CDR3, from cysteine to phenylalanine, totals 18 residues. Left in the record is the CDR3 DNA by itself, 54 bases read in frame from the first base. The protocol used for the library was the immunoSEQ multiplex PCR assay. In TCRdb, the immuneACCESS table is reduced to in-frame sequences with V and J assigned. These tables do not hold every clone; where another copy was compared, an unresolved V gene accounts for under half, and the others remain unexplained. The sample yields hundreds of thousands of clones; roughly 90% were counted once. The ten largest make up 0.01% of the sample.

This specimen comes from a study of shared T cell receptors in the human thymus (dated by TCRdb to the early 2020s). At the level of the whole study: The study examined how the human thymus generates shared, self-reactive T-cell receptor alpha chains.

In addition, the sample was reused for a study of human thymus T cells. Drawing on the second study: Immunologically healthy infants undergoing open corrective cardiac surgery for congenital heart defects in Finland were used as donors. Thymus tissue was obtained as surgical resects removed during corrective cardiac surgery. Both the thymic and the peripheral blood repertoires appeared to show biased V and J gene segment usage. According to the related research, thymic TCR repertoires were highly overlapping among unrelated individuals. The study characterized TCR alpha and beta repertoires from about 8 infant thymus samples and a few related peripheral blood samples. Donor ages ranged from about 6 to 250 days, and the cohort comprised over 5 male and two female infants. Thymocytes were freed from the tissue by mechanical means and kept at -70 degrees C as pellets of roughly 8.5-30 million cells. Genomic DNA was extracted from frozen cell pellets with a QIAsymphony instrument. The immunoSEQ multiplex PCR assay was used to amplify the TCRB and TCRAD loci from a standardized amount of quality-controlled genomic DNA. The amplicons covered the V(D)J region and were long enough to include the CDR3 and to identify the V and J genes. The commercial immunoSEQ service was used to sequence amplicons on an Illumina platform. Primer bias and sequencing errors were corrected using previously described methods, and TCRAD and TCRB definitions followed the IMGT database. immunoSEQ Analyzer 3.0 and VDJTools were used for repertoire analysis, which covered basic statistics, V/J segment usage, diversity estimates, rarefaction and pairwise overlap. To estimate diversity, the Chao1, ChaoE, Efron-Thisted, Shannon and inverse Simpson indices were applied, and diversity was also estimated on datasets down-sampled to the smallest sample. Repertoire overlap was determined by strict matching of CDR3 nucleotide sequence, V gene and J gene, and Jaccard-based multidimensional scaling clustering was applied. Thymus samples yielded on average approximately 860,000 unique TCRB clonotypes, compared with 75,000 to 85,000 from blood samples.

The sample comprised thymocytes. The origin of this receptor is a boy in the first two years of life with a congenital heart defect. Donor details come from another sample of the same person, matched by shared clones. The chain couples TRBV5-6 to TRBJ2-7; a stretch of 9 junction bases matches TRBD2. For the CDR3, the sequence is CASSLVKREDQPPYEQYF. The nucleotide sequence is TGTGCCAGCAGCTTGGTCAAGCGGGAGGACCAACCACCCTACGAGCAGTACTTC.